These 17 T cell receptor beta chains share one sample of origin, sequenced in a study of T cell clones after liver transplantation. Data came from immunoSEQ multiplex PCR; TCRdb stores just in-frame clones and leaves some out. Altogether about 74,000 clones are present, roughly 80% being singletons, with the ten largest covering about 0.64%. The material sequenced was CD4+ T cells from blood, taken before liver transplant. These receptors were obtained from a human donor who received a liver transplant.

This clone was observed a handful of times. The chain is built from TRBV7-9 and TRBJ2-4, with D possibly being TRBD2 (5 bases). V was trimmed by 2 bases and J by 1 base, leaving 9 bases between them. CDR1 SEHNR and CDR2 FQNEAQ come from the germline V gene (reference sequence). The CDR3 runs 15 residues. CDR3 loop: CASSLRGGAKNIQYF. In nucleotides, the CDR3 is TGTGCCAGCAGCTTAAGAGGCGGGGCCAAAAACATTCAGTACTTC.

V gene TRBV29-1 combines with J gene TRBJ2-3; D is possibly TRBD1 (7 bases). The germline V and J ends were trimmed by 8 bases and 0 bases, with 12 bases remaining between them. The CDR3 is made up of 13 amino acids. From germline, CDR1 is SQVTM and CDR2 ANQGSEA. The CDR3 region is CSQGGSSTDTQYF. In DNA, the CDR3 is TGCAGCCAGGGGGGATCTAGCACAGATACGCAGTATTTT.

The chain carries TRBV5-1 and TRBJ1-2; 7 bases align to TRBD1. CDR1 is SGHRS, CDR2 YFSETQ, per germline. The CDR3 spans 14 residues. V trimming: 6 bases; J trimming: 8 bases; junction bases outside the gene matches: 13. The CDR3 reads CASTLGEGAGGYTF. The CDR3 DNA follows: TGCGCCAGCACCCTGGGGGAGGGGGCTGGCGGCTACACCTTC.

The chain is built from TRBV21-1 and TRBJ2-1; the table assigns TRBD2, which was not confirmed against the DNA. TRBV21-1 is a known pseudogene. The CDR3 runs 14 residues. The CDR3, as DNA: TGTGCCAGCGATCCGTGGACTAGCGACAATGAGCAGTTCTTC. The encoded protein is CASDPWTSDNEQFF.

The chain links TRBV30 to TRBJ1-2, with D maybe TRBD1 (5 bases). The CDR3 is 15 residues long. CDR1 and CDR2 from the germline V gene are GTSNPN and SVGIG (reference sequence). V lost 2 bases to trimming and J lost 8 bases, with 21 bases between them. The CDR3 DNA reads TGTGCCTGGAGTAGGAGCAGGGTTGATATTTACGGCTACACCTTC. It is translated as CAWSRSRVDIYGYTF.

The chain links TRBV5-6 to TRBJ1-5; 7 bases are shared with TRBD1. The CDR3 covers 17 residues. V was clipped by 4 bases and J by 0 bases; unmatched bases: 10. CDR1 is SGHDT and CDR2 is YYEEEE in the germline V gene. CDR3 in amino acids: CASSRLRDRHSNQPQHF. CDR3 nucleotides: TGTGCCAGCAGCCGCCTCCGGGACAGACATAGCAATCAGCCCCAGCATTTT. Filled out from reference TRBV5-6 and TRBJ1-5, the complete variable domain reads DAGVTQSPTHLIKTRGQQVTLRCSPKSGHDTVSWYQQALGQGPQFIFQYYEEEERQRGNFPDRFSGHQFPNYSSELNVNALLLGDSALYLCASSRLRDRHSNQPQHFGDGTRLSIL.

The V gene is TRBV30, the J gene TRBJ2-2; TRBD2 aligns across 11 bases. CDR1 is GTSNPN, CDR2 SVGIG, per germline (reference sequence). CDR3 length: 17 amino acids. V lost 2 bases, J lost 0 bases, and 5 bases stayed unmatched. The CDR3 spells CAWSRGLAATNTGELFF. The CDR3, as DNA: TGTGCCTGGAGTCGGGGACTAGCGGCCACGAACACCGGGGAGCTGTTTTTT.

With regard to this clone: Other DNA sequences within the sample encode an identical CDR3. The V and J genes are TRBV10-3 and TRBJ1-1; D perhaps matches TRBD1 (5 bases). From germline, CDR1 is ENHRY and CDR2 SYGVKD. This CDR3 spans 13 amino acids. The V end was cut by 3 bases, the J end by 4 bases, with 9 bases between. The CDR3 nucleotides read TGTGCCATCAGTGAACGGGGCGGCACTGAAGCTTTCTTT. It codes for CAISERGGTEAFF.

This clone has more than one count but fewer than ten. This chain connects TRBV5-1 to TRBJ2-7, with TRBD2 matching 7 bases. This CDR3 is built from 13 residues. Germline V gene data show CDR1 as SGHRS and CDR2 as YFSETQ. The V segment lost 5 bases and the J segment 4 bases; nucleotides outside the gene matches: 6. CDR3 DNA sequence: TGCGCCAGCAGGGGTAGCGGGTGGTACGAGCAGTACTTC. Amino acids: CASRGSGWYEQYF.

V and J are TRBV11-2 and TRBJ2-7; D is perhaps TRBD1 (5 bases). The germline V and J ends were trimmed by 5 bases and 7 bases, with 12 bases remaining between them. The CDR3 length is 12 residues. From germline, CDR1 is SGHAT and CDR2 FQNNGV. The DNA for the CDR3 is TGTGCCAGCAGCCGAAAGGGGAATGAGCAGTACTTC. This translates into CASSRKGNEQYF.

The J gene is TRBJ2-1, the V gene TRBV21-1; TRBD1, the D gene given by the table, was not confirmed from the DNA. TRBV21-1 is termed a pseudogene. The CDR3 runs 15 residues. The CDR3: CASTLRWGFNNEQFF. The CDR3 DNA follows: TGTGCCAGCACCTTGCGATGGGGCTTTAACAATGAGCAGTTCTTC.

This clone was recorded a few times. CDR3 residues: CAIRQTGGGDSDGYTF. In DNA form, the CDR3 reads TGTGCCATCCGACAAACGGGAGGGGGGGATTCGGATGGCTACACCTTC. The rearrangement links TRBV6-6 to TRBJ1-2; D possibly corresponds to TRBD1 (6 bases). Germline V gene data show CDR1 as MNHNY and CDR2 as SVGAGI (reference sequence). The CDR3 sequence is 16 residues long. Trimming pared 10 bases from V and 6 bases from J, leaving 27 bases between.

This CDR3 reads CASSELTSGRETQYF. CDR3 nucleotide sequence: TGTGCCAGCAGTGAATTAACTAGCGGGAGGGAAACGCAGTATTTT. The chain carries TRBV25-1 and TRBJ2-3; 13 bases map to TRBD2. V lost 1 base to trimming and J lost 9 bases; unmatched junction nucleotides: 4. Per the germline V gene, CDR1 is MGHDK and CDR2 is SYGVNS. There are 15 residues in the CDR3.

CDR3 coding DNA: TGTGCCAGCAGTCGGACTAGCGGGAGGGGAGATACGCAGTATTTT. Its protein is CASSRTSGRGDTQYF. V gene TRBV6-4 combines with J gene TRBJ2-3, with 15 bases that match TRBD2. Losses at the gene ends were 5 bases for V and 5 bases for J; bases not matched to a gene: 2. The CDR3 is 15 residues long. Germline lookup yields CDR1 MRHNA and CDR2 SNTAGT.

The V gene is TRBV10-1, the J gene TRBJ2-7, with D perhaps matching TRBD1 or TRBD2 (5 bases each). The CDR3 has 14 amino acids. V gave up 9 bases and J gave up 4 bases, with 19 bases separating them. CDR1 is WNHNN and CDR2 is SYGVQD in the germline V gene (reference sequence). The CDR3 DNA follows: TGCGCCAGAATTCGGGGACCGCGATTGTACGAGCAGTACTTC. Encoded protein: CARIRGPRLYEQYF.

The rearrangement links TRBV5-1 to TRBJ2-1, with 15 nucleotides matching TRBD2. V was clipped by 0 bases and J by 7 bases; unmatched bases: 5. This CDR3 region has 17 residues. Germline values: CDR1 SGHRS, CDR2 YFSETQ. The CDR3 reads CASSLVPGLAGGNEQFF. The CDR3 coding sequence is TGCGCCAGCAGCTTGGTACCGGGACTAGCGGGAGGTAATGAGCAGTTCTTC. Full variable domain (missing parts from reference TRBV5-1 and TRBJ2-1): KAGVTQTPRYLIKTRGQQVTLSCSPISGHRSVSWYQQTPGQGLQFLFEYFSETQRNKGNFPGRFSGRQFSNSRSEMNVSTLELGDSALYLCASSLVPGLAGGNEQFFGPGTRLTVL.

The DNA for the CDR3 is TGTGCCAGCAGCCTAACTAGCAGCGTAGAGCAGTTCTTC. Its translation is CASSLTSSVEQFF. J is TRBJ2-1 and V is TRBV5-4; maybe TRBD2 (6 bases). V lost 4 bases to trimming and J lost 10 bases, with 15 bases between them. The CDR3 covers 13 residues. The V gene's germline CDR1 is SGHNT and CDR2 YYREEE (reference sequence).